Below are 9 T cell receptor beta chains sequenced from a single sample in a study of naive and memory T cell subsets. The library had UMIs added by 3' ligation of an oligonucleotide to TCR cDNA. The SP2 primer and nested alpha and beta constant region primers amplified ligated cDNA in four rounds. TCRdb passed the 5' RACE reads through MiXCR, listing each CDR3 protein once. The data contain about 32,000 distinct CDR3 sequences, approximately 15% of them singletons. These TCRs come from a female donor in good health.

This clonotype came up a few times. The rearrangement links TRBV20-1 to TRBJ1-4, with 7 bases identical to TRBD1. This CDR3 spans 13 amino acids. The trim removed 5 bases at V and 8 bases at J, leaving 8 bases unmatched. Germline CDR1 reads DFQATT; CDR2 reads SNEGSKA (reference sequence). CDR3 sequence reads: CSADKGTDEKLFF. The CDR3 coding sequence is TGCAGTGCTGACAAAGGGACAGACGAAAAACTGTTTTTT.

V and J are TRBV6-6 and TRBJ2-7; 11 bases line up with TRBD1. With 5 bases clipped from V and 3 bases from J, the junction kept 6 bases outside the gene matches. The CDR3 length is 15 residues. Germline V gene lookup returns CDR1 MNHNY and CDR2 SVGAGI (reference sequence). CDR3 in DNA: TGTGCCAGCAGTCACCCGGGACAGGGGGTCTACGAGCAGTACTTC. It translates to CASSHPGQGVYEQYF.

By frequency in the sample, this clonotype is medium-sized. The genes are TRBV29-1 and TRBJ1-2; D not certain. The length of the CDR3 is 10 residues. CDR1 and CDR2 (germline): SQVTM, ANQGSEA. Trimming removed 3 bases at V and 4 bases at J, with 3 bases between. CDR3 sequence: CSVDSYGYTF. In DNA, the CDR3 is TGCAGCGTTGATAGCTATGGCTACACCTTC. Full variable domain (remainder filled in from reference TRBV29-1 and TRBJ1-2): SAVISQKPSRDICQRGTSLTIQCQVDSQVTMMFWYRQQPGQSLTLIATANQGSEATYESGFVIDKFPISRPNLTFSTLTVSNMSPEDSSIYLCSVDSYGYTFGSGTRLTVV.

The CDR3, as DNA: TGCGCCAGCAGCCAAGTAGCGGACCAAGAGACCCAGTACTTC. Translated, it gives CASSQVADQETQYF. This chain joins TRBV4-1 and TRBJ2-5; D is possibly TRBD2 (6 bases). Trimming took off 1 base at V and 0 bases at J, with 6 bases between the two ends. CDR3 length equals 14 residues. Germline CDR1 is MGHRA and CDR2 is YSYEKL.

At least ten counts were recorded for this clonotype. The chain links TRBV7-9 to TRBJ2-7; weak D call: TRBD2 (6 bases). The V gene's germline CDR1 is SEHNR and CDR2 FQNEAQ (reference sequence). The V end lost 5 bases, the J end lost 2 bases, and 19 bases lay between the germline ends. The CDR3 has 16 amino acids. The CDR3 DNA reads as TGTGCCAGCAGCCCACCAAACCAAGCGGGTGCCTACGAGCAGTACTTC. It specifies CASSPPNQAGAYEQYF.

This clonotype was seen at least ten times. The chain employs TRBV18 and TRBJ2-7, with D possibly being TRBD1 or TRBD2 (5 bases each). This CDR3 is 13 amino acids long. V gave up 2 bases and J gave up 3 bases, with 8 bases separating them. Germline loops: CDR1 KGHSH, CDR2 LQKENI. Here the CDR3 DNA reads TGTGCCAGCTCACCAACAGGAGGCTACGAGCAGTACTTC. Protein product: CASSPTGGYEQYF.

The chain joins TRBV7-9 to TRBJ1-5; D remains unclear. The germline V gene has CDR1 SEHNR and CDR2 FQNEAQ (reference sequence). Trimming removed 4 bases from V and 7 bases from J, with 8 bases in between. The CDR3 extends over 12 amino acids. CDR3 sequence (DNA): TGTGCCAGCAGCTCGTGGGAGCAGCCCCAGCATTTT. Translated: CASSSWEQPQHF.

The chain recombines TRBV10-3 with TRBJ2-7, with 7 bases fitting TRBD2. Trimming took 4 bases from V and 4 from J; bases not matched to a gene: 13. CDR1 and CDR2 (germline): ENHRY, SYGVKD. The CDR3 sequence is 16 residues long. DNA of the CDR3: TGTGCCATCAGTGGCTCGGGGGGAAAGGCCATGTACGAGCAGTACTTC. Translating gives CAISGSGGKAMYEQYF.

This clonotype was observed at least ten times. The J gene is TRBJ2-7, the V gene TRBV20-1, with 7 bases fitting TRBD2. The germline V gene has CDR1 DFQATT and CDR2 SNEGSKA (reference sequence). V was pared by 1 base and J by 0 bases, with 6 bases of the junction left unmatched. This CDR3 has 15 residues. The CDR3 DNA is TGCAGTGCTAGAGGTGGGAGGGGTCGCTCCTACGAGCAGTACTTC. Its translation: CSARGGRGRSYEQYF.